The rows below give T cell receptor beta chains drawn from one sample of a study of spatial heterogeneity in lung cancer. TCRdb re-derived calls from the 5' RACE reads in MiXCR, one entry per CDR3 protein. The repertoire holds approximately 4,000 distinct CDR3 sequences, with about 8% as singletons. The sample here was PBMCs, taken at surgery. These receptors originate from a female donor with early-stage non-small cell lung cancer. Both conserved end residues are part of each CDR3. D genes are given only for firm matches. Clone size is stated in some rows and not others, as once, few, many or a class when expanded.

D gene,CDR3 length,V gene,J gene,clone size,CDR3 DNA,CDR3 protein
.,14,TRBV5-5,TRBJ2-7,many,TGTGCCAGCAGCTTGGACCAGGGATACTACGAGCAGTACTTC,CASSLDQGYYEQYF
.,16,TRBV29-1,TRBJ2-3,many,TGCAGCGTGGGGGGGCTGGGGGACAGAGCCACAGATACGCAGTATTTT,CSVGGLGDRATDTQYF
.,14,TRBV23-1,TRBJ2-5,few,TGCGCCAGCGGGTACCGGACTACCCAAGAGACCCAGTACTTC,CASGYRTTQETQYF
TRBD1,16,TRBV5-4,TRBJ1-1,few,TGTGCCAGCAGCTTGGACAGGGGGGGAATGAACACTGAAGCTTTCTTT,CASSLDRGGMNTEAFF
.,11,TRBV5-6,TRBJ1-2,medium-sized,TGTGCCAGCAGCTTGGGGACTGGCTACACCTTC,CASSLGTGYTF
TRBD1,16,TRBV20-1,TRBJ2-2,many,TGCAGTGCTACCCCCTCCAGGGGGACAAACACCGGGGAGCTGTTTTTT,CSATPSRGTNTGELFF
.,16,TRBV7-2,TRBJ1-3,few,TGTGCCAGCAGCTTACGGGCCCGGGCGTCTGGAAACACCATATATTTT,CASSLRARASGNTIYF
TRBD2,15,TRBV10-3,TRBJ2-5,medium-sized,TGTGCCATCAGCAATAGCGGGGGGCTTAGAGAGACCCAGTACTTC,CAISNSGGLRETQYF
TRBD2,17,TRBV7-2,TRBJ2-7,few,TGTGCCAGCAGCTTAGCGTTGGCTAGCGGGGGGTTCTACGAGCAGTACTTC,CASSLALASGGFYEQYF
TRBD2,19,TRBV5-1,TRBJ2-1,.,TGCGCCAGCAGCTTGGCCCCGGCAGGTGGTCTAGCGGGGGGCAATGAGCAGTTCTTC,CASSLAPAGGLAGGNEQFF
.,13,TRBV3-1,TRBJ1-6,medium-sized,TGTGCCAGCAGCCAGTCGGGGTATTCACCCCTCCACTTT,CASSQSGYSPLHF
.,15,TRBV29-1,TRBJ2-3,many,TGCAGCGTTCCATGGGGTAGAAAGAAGTCAGATACGCAGTATTTT,CSVPWGRKKSDTQYF
TRBD2,20,TRBV30,TRBJ2-4,many,TGTACCTGGAGCGCCACACCGGGACTAGCGGGAACCCTAGCCAAAAACATTCAGTACTTC,CTWSATPGLAGTLAKNIQYF
TRBD2,17,TRBV3-1,TRBJ2-1,many,TGTGCCAGCAGCCAGTTCTTGGGGACTAGCGGGTACAATGAGCAGTTCTTC,CASSQFLGTSGYNEQFF
TRBD2,13,TRBV7-3,TRBJ2-1,medium-sized,TGTGCCAGCAGCTTCGGGACTAGCAATGAGCAGTTCTTC,CASSFGTSNEQFF
TRBD2,18,TRBV7-9,TRBJ2-1,medium-sized,TGTGCCAGCAGCTTAGCGCCGGGGGGTGACAGCTCCTACAATGAGCAGTTCTTC,CASSLAPGGDSSYNEQFF
.,12,TRBV7-2,TRBJ2-7,many,TGTGCCAGCAGCTTAAGGGTTTTCGAGCAGTACTTC,CASSLRVFEQYF
.,14,TRBV11-2,TRBJ1-1,.,TGTGCCAGCAGCATGCTCGTACGGAACACTGAAGCTTTCTTT,CASSMLVRNTEAFF
.,13,TRBV9,TRBJ2-7,many,TGTGCCAGCAGCCCTGACGGACAGCTAGAGCAGTACTTC,CASSPDGQLEQYF
.,15,TRBV30,TRBJ2-1,many,TGTGCCTGGAGTGTAAACAAAAAGTCCTACAATGAGCAGTTCTTC,CAWSVNKKSYNEQFF
.,14,TRBV7-9,TRBJ2-1,many,TGTGCCATCTCCGAGGGTAACGCCTACAATGAGCAGTTCTTC,CAISEGNAYNEQFF
TRBD2,19,TRBV12-3/TRBV12-4,TRBJ2-2,large,TGTGCCAGCAGTTCCTTAGGGCTAGCGGGACTACCGAACACCGGGGAGCTGTTTTTT,CASSSLGLAGLPNTGELFF
.,14,TRBV23-1,TRBJ2-3,many,TGCGCCAGCAGTCAAGGCCGACTGCTAGATACGCAGTATTTT,CASSQGRLLDTQYF
.,16,TRBV4-1,TRBJ2-5,medium-sized,TGCGCCAGCAGCCAAGCCCTCCTGAGGGACCAAGAGACCCAGTACTTC,CASSQALLRDQETQYF
.,15,TRBV2,TRBJ2-5,medium-sized,TGTGCCAGCAGTGAACTAGGATCCCCTCAGGAGACCCAGTACTTC,CASSELGSPQETQYF
.,12,TRBV28,TRBJ2-5,.,TGTGCCAGCAGTGAGGGGAAAAAGACCCAGTACTTC,CASSEGKKTQYF
TRBD2,16,TRBV20-1,TRBJ2-7,medium-sized,TGCAGTGCCTACGAGCCGGGCGGGGGGAATTCCTACGAGCAGTACTTC,CSAYEPGGGNSYEQYF
.,14,TRBV7-2,TRBJ1-1,many,TGTGCCAGCAGCTTAGTAGAGGGGAAGACTGAAGCTTTCTTT,CASSLVEGKTEAFF
TRBD2,16,TRBV6-2/TRBV6-3,TRBJ2-3,many,TGTGCCAGCAGTTACCGAGGACTAGCGGCCGCAGATACGCAGTATTTT,CASSYRGLAAADTQYF
.,11,TRBV5-1,TRBJ2-5,many,TGCGCCAGCAGCTTGGGTTGGACCCAGTACTTC,CASSLGWTQYF
.,16,TRBV7-9,TRBJ2-5,many,TGTGCCAGCAGCCGGGGACAGCCAGGGGGGCAAGAGACCCAGTACTTC,CASSRGQPGGQETQYF
.,13,TRBV7-6,TRBJ1-1,many,TGTGCCAGCAGCTCCCTACTGAACACTGAAGCTTTCTTT,CASSSLLNTEAFF
.,13,TRBV30,TRBJ1-1,medium-sized,TGTGCCTGGAGTTTTCAGATGAACACTGAAGCTTTCTTT,CAWSFQMNTEAFF
.,13,TRBV5-5,TRBJ2-5,many,TGTGCCAGCAGCTTGGATGGGCGGGAGACCCAGTACTTC,CASSLDGRETQYF
TRBD1,15,TRBV20-1,TRBJ2-1,many,TGCAGTGCTAGAGATGCCCGGACAGGAAACAATGAGCAGTTCTTC,CSARDARTGNNEQFF
.,15,TRBV6-6,TRBJ2-2,many,TGTGCCAGCAGTTGGGGGGCAGGTTTCACCGGGGAGCTGTTTTTT,CASSWGAGFTGELFF
TRBD2,12,TRBV11-2,TRBJ2-7,few,TGTGCCAGCAGCCCCGGGGGGTTCGAGCAGTACTTC,CASSPGGFEQYF
.,14,TRBV7-8,TRBJ1-3,many,TGTGCCAGCAGCTTATCCAACTCTGGAAACACCATATATTTT,CASSLSNSGNTIYF
.,13,TRBV6-5,TRBJ2-1,medium-sized,TGTGCCAGCAGTTACTCGTCACGCCGTGAGCAGTTCTTC,CASSYSSRREQFF
.,18,TRBV7-9,TRBJ2-6,medium-sized,TGTGCCAGCAGCACTCGATGGGGGATTACAACTGGGGCCAACGTCCTGACTTTC,CASSTRWGITTGANVLTF
.,15,TRBV6-6,TRBJ2-6,many,TGTGCCAGCAAGAGAATAGCGGCTGGGGCCAACGTCCTGACTTTC,CASKRIAAGANVLTF
TRBD2,16,TRBV9,TRBJ2-5,many,TGTGCCAGCAGCGTAGGTGCGGGGGGGTTCCAAGAGACCCAGTACTTC,CASSVGAGGFQETQYF
.,13,TRBV4-3,TRBJ2-2,medium-sized,TGCGCCAGCAGCCAACCGAACACCGGGGAGCTGTTTTTT,CASSQPNTGELFF
.,14,TRBV7-2,TRBJ2-7,few,TGTGCCAGCAGCCCAGACATAAGTTCCTACGAGCAGTACTTC,CASSPDISSYEQYF
.,12,TRBV14,TRBJ2-1,many,TGTGCCAGCAGCCAAGTCTACAATGAGCAGTTCTTC,CASSQVYNEQFF
TRBD2,13,TRBV29-1,TRBJ2-3,many,TGCAGCGGAGACAGCGGGGGCACAGATACGCAGTATTTT,CSGDSGGTDTQYF
.,12,TRBV6-6,TRBJ1-2,many,TGTGCCAGCAGTTACATGGTCTATGGCTACACCTTC,CASSYMVYGYTF
.,14,TRBV7-2,TRBJ1-2,medium-sized,TGTGCCAGCAGCGTAACTTGGGACTCCAGGGACTACACCTTC,CASSVTWDSRDYTF
.,17,TRBV7-2,TRBJ1-6,medium-sized,TGTGCCAGCAGCTTAGACGGGTCGAGCTCCTATAATTCACCCCTCCACTTT,CASSLDGSSSYNSPLHF
TRBD2,15,TRBV29-1,TRBJ2-2,.,TGCAGCGTTCTAAGCGGGGCCTCAGGCACCGGGGAGCTGTTTTTT,CSVLSGASGTGELFF
.,13,TRBV29-1,TRBJ1-1,many,TGCAGCGTTGAACCTTGGGAGTCCCCAGAGGCTTTCTTT,CSVEPWESPEAFF
.,11,TRBV23-1,TRBJ2-7,.,TGCGCCAGCAGTCAGGGGGACGAAGGTTACTTC,CASSQGDEGYF
.,15,TRBV18,TRBJ1-6,medium-sized,TGTGCCAGCTCACCTAGCAGAGCCGTTAATTCACCCCTCCACTTT,CASSPSRAVNSPLHF
.,15,TRBV7-6,TRBJ2-1,medium-sized,TGTGCCAGCAGCCCTGGGGGTTCGGCCTACAATGAGCAGTTCTTC,CASSPGGSAYNEQFF
TRBD1,14,TRBV6-5,TRBJ2-3,medium-sized,TGTGCCAGCAGTCTGGGACAGTCGGCAGATACGCAGTATTTT,CASSLGQSADTQYF
TRBD2,15,TRBV7-6,TRBJ2-5,few,TGTGCCAGCAGCTTAGCGGGGGGGAGCGGCGAGACCCAGTACTTC,CASSLAGGSGETQYF
TRBD1,14,TRBV7-6,TRBJ2-2,medium-sized,TGTGCCAGCAGCCAAACAGGGGCCCCCGGGGAGCTGTTTTTT,CASSQTGAPGELFF
TRBD1,15,TRBV7-6,TRBJ2-7,many,TGTGCCAGCAGCCTAGGGGGCAGGGACCTCGACGAGCAGTACTTC,CASSLGGRDLDEQYF
TRBD1,14,TRBV5-1,TRBJ1-1,many,TGCGCCAGCAGCGTTGGAGGGGGCGGCACTGAAGCTTTCTTT,CASSVGGGGTEAFF
.,11,TRBV3-1,TRBJ1-2,medium-sized,TGTGCCAGCAGCCAAGTCGGGGGCTACACCTTC,CASSQVGGYTF